The rows below give T cell receptor beta chains drawn from one sample of a study of blood T cell repertoires in COVID-19. Repertoires were generated with immunoSEQ multiplex PCR, while TCRdb's copy carries only in-frame clones and drops some. Among around 130,000 clones, roughly 85% were seen once, and the ten largest hold 2.5% to 3%. Sample: peripheral blood. Receptors were obtained from a man aged 50-59 years with acute or convalescent COVID-19. CDR3s include the opening cysteine and the closing phenylalanine or tryptophan. A D gene is named only where the DNA matches it firmly. Size tells how often a clone was seen (once, few, many) or the class of an expanded clone, and some rows leave it out.

V gene	J gene	D gene	clone size	CDR3 DNA	CDR3 protein
TRBV18	TRBJ1-1	-	-	TGTGCCAGCTCACCAACACAGTCAACTGAAGCTTTCTTT	CASSPTQSTEAFF
TRBV30	TRBJ1-2	-	-	TGTGCCTGGACAAAGGAGGATTATGGCTACACCTTC	CAWTKEDYGYTF
TRBV29-1	TRBJ1-4	TRBD1	-	TGCAGCGTTCGCACAGGGGAGGAAAAACTGTTTTTT	CSVRTGEEKLFF
TRBV18	TRBJ2-1	-	-	TGTGCCAGCTCACCTTCGACGGAGTACAATGAGCAGTTCTTC	CASSPSTEYNEQFF
TRBV11-2	TRBJ2-2	TRBD2	once	TGTGCCAGCAGCTCTGGACTAGCGGGGACCGGGGAGCTGTTTTTT	CASSSGLAGTGELFF
TRBV15	TRBJ2-2	-	-	TGTGCCACCAGCAGAGATTATGAGCGTTCGAACACCGGGGAGCTGTTTTTT	CATSRDYERSNTGELFF
TRBV2	TRBJ2-7	TRBD1	-	TGTGCCTGTCAAGGGACAGGGGTATCCTACGAGCAGTACTTC	CACQGTGVSYEQYF
TRBV30	TRBJ1-4	TRBD1	-	TGTGCCTTGGACAGGGGGAATGAAAAACTGTTTTTT	CALDRGNEKLFF
TRBV7-6	TRBJ2-5	TRBD2	-	TGTGCCAGCAGCGTGACTAGCGGGGGGCAAGAGACCCAGTACTTC	CASSVTSGGQETQYF
TRBV5-1	TRBJ1-1	TRBD1	-	TGCGCCAGCACCGTGACAGGGCGGAACACTGAAGCTTTCTTT	CASTVTGRNTEAFF
TRBV19	TRBJ1-2	TRBD1	-	TGTGCCAGTACGGGGACAGCTAGTTTACTCTATGGCTACACCTTC	CASTGTASLLYGYTF
TRBV6-6	TRBJ1-2	-	once	TGTGCCAGCAGTTACGGCTCCAGGCTGAATTATGGCTACACCTTC	CASSYGSRLNYGYTF
TRBV7-8	TRBJ2-1	TRBD2	-	TGTGCCAGCACCCCTCGAGGACTAGCGGCGAGCTCCTACAATGAGCAGTTCTTC	CASTPRGLAASSYNEQFF
TRBV12-3/TRBV12-4	TRBJ1-3	-	-	TGTGCCAGCAGTTCCCAGGTCGGAAACACCATATATTTT	CASSSQVGNTIYF
TRBV7-4	TRBJ2-7	-	-	TGTGCCAGCAGCTGCTGGAACCGGGACAAAAAGTCCCCCTCCTACGAGCAGTACTTC	CASSCWNRDKKSPSYEQYF
TRBV5-1	TRBJ2-5	-	-	TGCGCCAGCAGCTTGGGACTAGTTGGAGAGACCCAGTACTTC	CASSLGLVGETQYF
TRBV29-1	TRBJ2-5	-	-	TGCAGCGTTGGGGACTACCAAGAGACCCAGTACTTC	CSVGDYQETQYF
TRBV19	TRBJ2-1	TRBD1	-	TGTGCCAGTAGGATAGGACAGGGGGTCGGCGGCGAGCAGTTCTTC	CASRIGQGVGGEQFF
TRBV18	TRBJ2-5	TRBD2	-	TGTGCCAGCTCACTATTGGCTAGCGGTCCTGGTGAGACCCAGTACTTC	CASSLLASGPGETQYF
TRBV27	TRBJ2-2	TRBD2	-	TGTGCCAGCAGTTTACCCGGACTAGCGGGAGGGCCCAGCGGGGAGCTGTTTTTT	CASSLPGLAGGPSGELFF
TRBV10-1	TRBJ2-1	-	-	TGCGCCAGCAGTGAGTCGTTGGGTAGCGAGCAGTTCTTC	CASSESLGSEQFF
TRBV11-1	TRBJ1-1	-	-	TGTGCCAGCAGCTTAGCGACGATGGGGCTCACTGAAGCTTTCTTT	CASSLATMGLTEAFF
TRBV5-4	TRBJ2-2	-	-	TGTGCCAGCAGCTTTTCAGGGTTCAACACCGGGGAGCTGTTTTTT	CASSFSGFNTGELFF
TRBV11-2	TRBJ1-4	-	-	TGTGCCAGCAGCTATACGGGACAAAATGAAAAACTGTTTTTT	CASSYTGQNEKLFF
TRBV27	TRBJ2-7	TRBD2	-	TGTGCCAGCAGTTGGTTAGCGGGGGGTCTCTCCTACGAGCAGTACTTC	CASSWLAGGLSYEQYF
TRBV5-4	TRBJ1-2	-	-	TGTGCCAGCAGCCGAGGAAATTCTGGCTACACCTTC	CASSRGNSGYTF
TRBV18	TRBJ1-1	TRBD1	-	TGTGCCAGCTCACCACTCTTAGGGGGCGATGGATACACTGAAGCTTTCTTT	CASSPLLGGDGYTEAFF
TRBV2	TRBJ2-5	TRBD1	-	TGTGCCAGCAGGGACCCCGGACAGGGTAACCAAGAGACCCAGTACTTC	CASRDPGQGNQETQYF
TRBV6-5	TRBJ2-7	TRBD1	-	TGTGCCAGCCTAGGGGACAGGGGCTACGAGCAGTACTTC	CASLGDRGYEQYF
TRBV24-1	TRBJ1-2	-	-	TGTGCCACCAGTGATTTGTGGAGCGGCTACACCTTC	CATSDLWSGYTF
TRBV21-1	TRBJ1-1	-	once	-	CASSRKVGGGNTEAFF
TRBV18	TRBJ1-4	-	-	TGTGCCAGCTCACCAACCAGGATAGGAGGGAAACTGTTTTTT	CASSPTRIGGKLFF
TRBV19	TRBJ1-4	-	-	TGTGCCAGTAGTTCCCGGGACACGACAAATGAAAAACTGTTTTTT	CASSSRDTTNEKLFF
TRBV7-9	TRBJ2-2	-	-	TGTGCCAGCAGCCCTCAAGGGGCCGGGGAGCTGTTTTTT	CASSPQGAGELFF
TRBV27	TRBJ2-2	TRBD2	-	TGTGCCAGTCAGGTTAGCGGGAGGAACACCGGGGAGCTGTTTTTT	CASQVSGRNTGELFF
TRBV18	TRBJ2-3	TRBD1	-	TGTGCCAGCTCACCGACACCCGGACAGGGGACAGATACGCAGTATTTT	CASSPTPGQGTDTQYF
TRBV27	TRBJ2-7	-	-	TGTGCCAGCAGGGACGCGGACAGCTACGAGCAGTACTTC	CASRDADSYEQYF